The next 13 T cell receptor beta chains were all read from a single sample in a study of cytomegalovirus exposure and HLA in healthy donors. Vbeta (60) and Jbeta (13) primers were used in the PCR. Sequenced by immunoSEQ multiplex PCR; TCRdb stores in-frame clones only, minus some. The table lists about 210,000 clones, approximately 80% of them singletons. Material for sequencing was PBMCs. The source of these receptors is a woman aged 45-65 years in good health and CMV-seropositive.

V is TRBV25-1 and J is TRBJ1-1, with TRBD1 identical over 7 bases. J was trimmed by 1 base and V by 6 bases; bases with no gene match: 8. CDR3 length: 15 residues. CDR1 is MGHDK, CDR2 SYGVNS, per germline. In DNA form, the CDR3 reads TGTGCCAGCAGCGAACAGGGGAAGGGGAACACTGAAGCTTTCTTT. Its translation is CASSEQGKGNTEAFF.

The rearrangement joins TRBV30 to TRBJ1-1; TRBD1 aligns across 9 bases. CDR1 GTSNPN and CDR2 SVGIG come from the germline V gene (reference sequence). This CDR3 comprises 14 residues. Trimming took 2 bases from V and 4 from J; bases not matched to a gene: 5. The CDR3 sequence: CAWSLGQGITEAFF. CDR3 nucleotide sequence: TGTGCCTGGAGTCTGGGACAGGGCATCACTGAAGCTTTCTTT.

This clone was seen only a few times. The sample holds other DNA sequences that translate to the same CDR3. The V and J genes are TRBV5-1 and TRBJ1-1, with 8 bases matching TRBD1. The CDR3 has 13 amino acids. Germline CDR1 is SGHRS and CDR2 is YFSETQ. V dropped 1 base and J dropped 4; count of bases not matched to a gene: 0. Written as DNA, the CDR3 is TGCGCCAGCAGCTTGACAGGGGGCACTGAAGCTTTCTTT. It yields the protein CASSLTGGTEAFF. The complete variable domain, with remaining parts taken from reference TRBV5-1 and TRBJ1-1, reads KAGVTQTPRYLIKTRGQQVTLSCSPISGHRSVSWYQQTPGQGLQFLFEYFSETQRNKGNFPGRFSGRQFSNSRSEMNVSTLELGDSALYLCASSLTGGTEAFFGQGTRLTVV.

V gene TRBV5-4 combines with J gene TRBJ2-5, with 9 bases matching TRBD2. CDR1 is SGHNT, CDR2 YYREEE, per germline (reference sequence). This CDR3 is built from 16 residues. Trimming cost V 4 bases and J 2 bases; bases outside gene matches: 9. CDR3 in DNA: TGTGCCAGCAGCACAAGCGGGGGGACATTACAAGAGACCCAGTACTTC. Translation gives CASSTSGGTLQETQYF.

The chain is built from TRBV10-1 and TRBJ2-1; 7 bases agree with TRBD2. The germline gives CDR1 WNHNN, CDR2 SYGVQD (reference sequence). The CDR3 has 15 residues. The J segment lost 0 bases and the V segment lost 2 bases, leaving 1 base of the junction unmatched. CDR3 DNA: TGCGCCAGCAGTGAGCGCGGGAGCTCCTACAATGAGCAGTTCTTC. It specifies CASSERGSSYNEQFF.

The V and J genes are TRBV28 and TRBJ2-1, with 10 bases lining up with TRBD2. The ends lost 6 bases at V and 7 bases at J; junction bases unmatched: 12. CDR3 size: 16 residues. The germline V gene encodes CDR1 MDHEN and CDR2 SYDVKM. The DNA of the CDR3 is TGTGCCAGCAGCAGAAGCGGGGGGGCGATATTTAATGAGCAGTTCTTC. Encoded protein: CASSRSGGAIFNEQFF.

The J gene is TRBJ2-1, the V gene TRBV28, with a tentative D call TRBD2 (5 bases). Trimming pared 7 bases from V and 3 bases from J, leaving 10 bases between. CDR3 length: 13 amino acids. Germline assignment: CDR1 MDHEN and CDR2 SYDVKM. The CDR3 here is CASTEDLYNEQFF. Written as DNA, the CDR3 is TGTGCCAGCACGGAGGACCTCTACAATGAGCAGTTCTTC.

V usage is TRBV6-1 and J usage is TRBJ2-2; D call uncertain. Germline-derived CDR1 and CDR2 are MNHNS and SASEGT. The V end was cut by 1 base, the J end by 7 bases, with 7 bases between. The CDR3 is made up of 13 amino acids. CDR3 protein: CASSEVYVGELFF. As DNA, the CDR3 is TGTGCCAGCAGTGAAGTCTATGTCGGGGAGCTGTTTTTT.

The CDR3 is CASSYPNRDPGEQYF. CDR3 coding DNA: TGTGCCAGCAGTTACCCCAACAGGGATCCGGGGGAGCAGTACTTC. This chain connects TRBV6-6 to TRBJ2-7, with D maybe TRBD1 (6 bases). V was clipped by 2 bases and J by 7 bases, with 18 bases between them. Germline V lookup: CDR1 MNHNY, CDR2 SVGAGI (reference sequence). This CDR3 spans 15 amino acids.

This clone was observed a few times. CDR3 residues: CASSLGASPYEQYF. CDR3 DNA sequence: TGCGCCAGCAGCTTGGGGGCCAGTCCCTACGAGCAGTACTTC. V and J are TRBV5-1 and TRBJ2-7, with D unclear. Deletions cut 0 bases from V and 2 bases from J, with 9 bases between. Germline assignment: CDR1 SGHRS and CDR2 YFSETQ. There are 14 residues in the CDR3.

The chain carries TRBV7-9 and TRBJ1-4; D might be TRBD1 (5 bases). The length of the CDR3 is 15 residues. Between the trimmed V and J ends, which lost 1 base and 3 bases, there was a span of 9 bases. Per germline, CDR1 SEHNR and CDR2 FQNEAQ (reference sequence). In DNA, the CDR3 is TGTGCCAGCAGCTTAGGCGGGGCTCCTAATGAAAAACTGTTTTTT. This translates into CASSLGGAPNEKLFF.

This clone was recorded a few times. The CDR3 protein is CASSTSDRVGEQYF. The CDR3 DNA is TGTGCCAGCAGTACCTCCGACAGGGTGGGCGAGCAGTACTTC. J is TRBJ2-7 and V is TRBV6-5; 7 nucleotides match TRBD1. The CDR3 spans 14 residues. CDR1 is MNHEY and CDR2 is SVGAGI in the germline V gene. The V and J ends lost 5 bases and 6 bases, in that order; junction bases with no gene match: 10.

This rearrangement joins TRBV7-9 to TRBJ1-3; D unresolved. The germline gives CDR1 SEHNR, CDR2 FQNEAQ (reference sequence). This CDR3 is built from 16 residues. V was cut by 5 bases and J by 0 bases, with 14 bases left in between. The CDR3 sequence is CASSPRRMGSGNTIYF. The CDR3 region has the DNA TGTGCCAGCAGCCCAAGGAGGATGGGCTCTGGAAACACCATATATTTT.